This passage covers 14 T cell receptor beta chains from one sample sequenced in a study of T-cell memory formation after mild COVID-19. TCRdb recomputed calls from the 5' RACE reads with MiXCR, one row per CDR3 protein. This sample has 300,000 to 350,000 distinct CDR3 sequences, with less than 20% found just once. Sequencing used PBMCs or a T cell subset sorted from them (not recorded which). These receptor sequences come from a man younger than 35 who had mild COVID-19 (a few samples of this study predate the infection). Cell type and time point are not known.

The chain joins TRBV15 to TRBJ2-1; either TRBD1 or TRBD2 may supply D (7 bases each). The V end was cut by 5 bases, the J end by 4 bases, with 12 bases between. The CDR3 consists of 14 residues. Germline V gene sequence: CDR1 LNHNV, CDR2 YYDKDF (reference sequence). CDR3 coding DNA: TGTGCCACCAGCCAGGGGGGGGTGTACAATGAGCAGTTCTTC. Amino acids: CATSQGGVYNEQFF.

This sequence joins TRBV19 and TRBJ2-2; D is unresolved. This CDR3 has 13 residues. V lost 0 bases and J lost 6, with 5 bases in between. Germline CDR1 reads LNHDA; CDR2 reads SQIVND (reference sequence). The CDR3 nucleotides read TGTGCCAGTAGTATAGATCCCGCCGGGGAGCTGTTTTTT. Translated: CASSIDPAGELFF.

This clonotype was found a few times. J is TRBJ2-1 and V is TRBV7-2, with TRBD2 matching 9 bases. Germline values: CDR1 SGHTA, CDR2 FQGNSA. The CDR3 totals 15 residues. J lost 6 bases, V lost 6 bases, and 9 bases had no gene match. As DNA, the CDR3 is TGTGCCAGCAGGCAAGCGGGGGGCCCACCCAATGAGCAGTTCTTC. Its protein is CASRQAGGPPNEQFF.

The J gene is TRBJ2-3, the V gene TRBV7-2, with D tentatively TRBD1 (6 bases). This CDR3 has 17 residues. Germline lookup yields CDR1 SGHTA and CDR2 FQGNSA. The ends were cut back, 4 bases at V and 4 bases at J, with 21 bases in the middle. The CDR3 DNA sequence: TGTGCCAGCAGCTCACAATTTAGCGTGGGGGCCGCAGATACGCAGTATTTT. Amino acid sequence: CASSSQFSVGAADTQYF.

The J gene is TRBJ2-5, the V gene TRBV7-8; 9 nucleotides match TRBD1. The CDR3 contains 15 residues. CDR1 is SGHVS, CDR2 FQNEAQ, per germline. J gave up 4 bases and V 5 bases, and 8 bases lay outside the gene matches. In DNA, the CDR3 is TGTGCCAGCAGCAAGGGACAGGGCTGGTTAGAGACCCAGTACTTC. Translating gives CASSKGQGWLETQYF.

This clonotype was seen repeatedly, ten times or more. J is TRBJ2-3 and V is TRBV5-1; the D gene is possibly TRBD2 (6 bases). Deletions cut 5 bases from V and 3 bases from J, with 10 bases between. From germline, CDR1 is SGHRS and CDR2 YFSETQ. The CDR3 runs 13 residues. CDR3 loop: CASSLRGTDTQYF. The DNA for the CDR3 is TGCGCCAGCAGTTTACGGGGGACAGATACGCAGTATTTT.

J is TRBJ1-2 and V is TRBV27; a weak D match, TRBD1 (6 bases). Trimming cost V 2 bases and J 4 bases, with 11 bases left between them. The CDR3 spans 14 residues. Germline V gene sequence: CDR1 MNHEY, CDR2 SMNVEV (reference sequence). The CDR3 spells CASSLLGGPYGYTF. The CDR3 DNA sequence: TGTGCCAGCAGTTTACTTGGGGGCCCCTATGGCTACACCTTC.

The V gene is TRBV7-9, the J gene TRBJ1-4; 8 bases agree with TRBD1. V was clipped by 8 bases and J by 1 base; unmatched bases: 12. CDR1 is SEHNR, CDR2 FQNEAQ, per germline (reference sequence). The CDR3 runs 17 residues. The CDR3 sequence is CASVAGDRHVTNEKLFF. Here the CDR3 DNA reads TGTGCCAGCGTCGCCGGGGACAGGCACGTAACTAATGAAAAACTGTTTTTT. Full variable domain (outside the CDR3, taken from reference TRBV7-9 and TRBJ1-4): DTGVSQNPRHKITKRGQNVTFRCDPISEHNRLYWYRQTLGQGPEFLTYFQNEAQLEKSRLLSDRFSAERPKGSFSTLEIQRTEQGDSAMYLCASVAGDRHVTNEKLFFGSGTQLSVL.

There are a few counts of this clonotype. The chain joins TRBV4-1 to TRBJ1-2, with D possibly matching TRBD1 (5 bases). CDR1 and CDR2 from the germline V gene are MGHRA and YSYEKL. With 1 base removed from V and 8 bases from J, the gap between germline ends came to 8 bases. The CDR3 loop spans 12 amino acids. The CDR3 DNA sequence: TGCGCCAGCAGCCAAGCAGGGTACGGCTACACCTTC. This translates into CASSQAGYGYTF.

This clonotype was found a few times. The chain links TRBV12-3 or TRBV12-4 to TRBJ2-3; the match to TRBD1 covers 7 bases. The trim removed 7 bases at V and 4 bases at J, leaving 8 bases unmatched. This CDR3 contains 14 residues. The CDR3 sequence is CASKEGAIPDTQYF. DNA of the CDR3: TGTGCCAGCAAAGAGGGGGCGATTCCAGATACGCAGTATTTT.

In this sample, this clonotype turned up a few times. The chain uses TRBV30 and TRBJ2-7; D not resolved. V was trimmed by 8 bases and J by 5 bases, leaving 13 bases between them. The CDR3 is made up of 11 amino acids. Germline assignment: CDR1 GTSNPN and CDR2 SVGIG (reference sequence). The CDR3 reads CALSGGHEQYF. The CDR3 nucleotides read TGTGCCCTGTCTGGTGGTCACGAGCAGTACTTC.

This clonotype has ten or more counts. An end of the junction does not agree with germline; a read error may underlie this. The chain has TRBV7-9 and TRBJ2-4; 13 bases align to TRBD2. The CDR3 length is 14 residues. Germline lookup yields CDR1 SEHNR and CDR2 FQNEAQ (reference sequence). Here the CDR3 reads CASTPGTSGDQHHF. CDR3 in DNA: TGTGCCAGCACCCCTGGGACTAGCGGGGATCAGCACCACTTC.

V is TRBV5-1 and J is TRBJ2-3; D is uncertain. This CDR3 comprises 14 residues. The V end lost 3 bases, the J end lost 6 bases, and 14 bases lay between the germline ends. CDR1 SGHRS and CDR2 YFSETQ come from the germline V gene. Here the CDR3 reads CASSSAVAKDTQYF. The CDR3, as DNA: TGCGCCAGCAGCTCTGCCGTGGCGAAGGATACGCAGTATTTT.

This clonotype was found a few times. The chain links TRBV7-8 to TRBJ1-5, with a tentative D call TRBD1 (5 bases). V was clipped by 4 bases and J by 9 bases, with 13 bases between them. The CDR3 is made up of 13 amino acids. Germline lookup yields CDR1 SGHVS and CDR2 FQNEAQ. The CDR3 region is CASSWGGRGPQHF. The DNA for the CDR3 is TGTGCCAGCAGCTGGGGGGGTCGGGGGCCCCAGCATTTT.